These T cell receptor beta chains were read from a single sample in a study of T cell repertoires in cytomegalovirus infection. TCRdb redid the calling of the reads with MiXCR, one entry per CDR3 protein. The sample includes about 320,000 distinct CDR3 sequences, around a tenth of them seen just once. The sequencing input was PBMCs. Receptor source: a human donor in good health (CMV status not recorded). Some clones in this sample may be carry-over from other donors' samples. Each CDR3 is given with its conserved first and last residue. Fields, in order: V gene, clone size, D gene, J gene, CDR3 DNA, CDR3 protein. The D gene is left open where the match is weak. Clone size is stated in some rows and not others, as once, few, many or a class when expanded.

TRBV6-1	-	-	TRBJ1-5	TGTGCCAGCAGTGACCAGACAGGCTGGGGGGTCGGCAATCAGCCCCAGCATTTT	CASSDQTGWGVGNQPQHF
TRBV10-2	many	TRBD2	TRBJ2-2	TGCGCCACCAAGGGACTAGCTATCACCGGGGAGCTGTTTTTT	CATKGLAITGELFF
TRBV7-2	few	-	TRBJ1-5	TGTGCCAGCAGCTTAGGGCCCGGTCTAGGACAGCCCCAGCATTTT	CASSLGPGLGQPQHF
TRBV5-1	few	TRBD1	TRBJ2-7	TGCGCCAGCAGCTTGGGAACTTCGGACAGGGACCCCGAGCAGTACTTC	CASSLGTSDRDPEQYF
TRBV19	many	-	TRBJ1-3	TGTGCCAGTAGTACCGGACAGTCTGCTGGAAACACCATATATTTT	CASSTGQSAGNTIYF
TRBV12-3/TRBV12-4	many	-	TRBJ1-5	TGTGCCAGCAGTTTAGCGGTGGAGAATCAGCCCCAGCATTTT	CASSLAVENQPQHF
TRBV7-3	many	-	TRBJ2-1	TGTGCCAGCAGCTTATTCGGGGGAAGCTCCTACAATGAGCAGTTCTTC	CASSLFGGSSYNEQFF
TRBV6-6	many	TRBD2	TRBJ2-3	TGTGCCAGCAGTTACAGTAGGGGGACTAGCGGCCCTTGGACGCAGTATTTT	CASSYSRGTSGPWTQYF
TRBV7-3	many	-	TRBJ1-1	TGTGCCAGCAGAAGCCGCCAGGGGCCTGGGAGCACTGAAGCTTTCTTT	CASRSRQGPGSTEAFF
TRBV12-3/TRBV12-4	many	-	TRBJ1-4	TGTGCCAGCAGTAACCTATGGTACGAAAAACTGTTTTTT	CASSNLWYEKLFF
TRBV7-8	few	-	TRBJ1-5	TGTGCCAGCGCTACAGGGTCCCAAGGCAATCAGCCCCAGCATTTT	CASATGSQGNQPQHF
TRBV6-2/TRBV6-3	many	-	TRBJ2-1	TGTGCCAGCAGTTACATCGGGGGGACAGGTTACCAGTTCTTC	CASSYIGGTGYQFF
TRBV7-2	many	TRBD2	TRBJ2-7	TGTGCCAGCAGCCCAATACCTAGCGGGGGTTCCGGCGAGCAGTACTTC	CASSPIPSGGSGEQYF
TRBV4-2	many	-	TRBJ2-2	TGTGCCAGCAGCCCCCTCGGTCTTCAAACCGGGGAGCTGTTTTTT	CASSPLGLQTGELFF
TRBV7-8	-	-	TRBJ2-1	TGTGCCAGCAGCCGAGGGGGGGCCTTTTACAATGAGCAGTTCTTC	CASSRGGAFYNEQFF
TRBV7-3	-	-	TRBJ2-7	TGTGCCAGCAGCTTAGGGACACAGGGAACCTACGAGCAGTACTTC	CASSLGTQGTYEQYF
TRBV10-3	-	TRBD2	TRBJ2-7	TGTGCCATCACCCGGGGCGGGGGGGGGACAGCGAACTTC	CAITRGGGGTANF
TRBV7-8	-	-	TRBJ2-7	TGTGCCAGCAGCTTAGACAGGGATAAAAACTACGAGCAGTACTTC	CASSLDRDKNYEQYF
TRBV2	-	-	TRBJ1-5	TGTGCCAGCAGTGTAGACCTGGGGGATTTTCAGCCCCAGCATTTT	CASSVDLGDFQPQHF
TRBV27	-	TRBD1	TRBJ2-1	TGTGCCAGCAGTCCCTCCCCTTCCCGGGACAGTTCTAGGGAGCAGTTCTTC	CASSPSPSRDSSREQFF
TRBV30	few	-	TRBJ2-1	TGTGCCTGGGGAGCAGCCAATGAGCAGTTCTTC	CAWGAANEQFF
TRBV7-2	many	TRBD1	TRBJ1-1	TGTGCCAGCAGAAGGGACAGGGTGAACACTGAAGCTTTCTTT	CASRRDRVNTEAFF
TRBV30	-	TRBD2	TRBJ2-5	TGTGCCTGGAGTACTTTTAGCGGGAGCGGAGGGACCCAGTACTTC	CAWSTFSGSGGTQYF
TRBV4-3	few	TRBD1	TRBJ1-1	TGCGCCAGCAGCCAAGATGGCGGGACAGGGCGCATGAACACTGAAGCTTTCTTT	CASSQDGGTGRMNTEAFF
TRBV6-5	few	-	TRBJ1-1	TGTGCCAGCAGTGAGGCTTCGAACACTGAAGCTTTCTTT	CASSEASNTEAFF
TRBV30	few	TRBD2	TRBJ2-5	TGTGCCTTCGGCTGGGGTAGCGGGTTGCAAGAGACCCAGTACTTC	CAFGWGSGLQETQYF
TRBV7-2	many	-	TRBJ2-3	TGTGCCAGCAGCTTACAATATTTGGATACGCAGTATTTT	CASSLQYLDTQYF
TRBV12-3/TRBV12-4	many	-	TRBJ1-2	TGTGCCAGCATTTTTACAGGGCCGAATAACTATGGCTACACCTTC	CASIFTGPNNYGYTF
TRBV6-6	-	-	TRBJ1-1	TGTGCCAGCAGTTACTTAAGCGGGGGGAACACTGAAGCTTTCTTT	CASSYLSGGNTEAFF
TRBV6-2/TRBV6-3	-	-	TRBJ2-7	TGTGCCAGCAACCTCAGAGAGAGATACGAGCAGTACTTC	CASNLRERYEQYF
TRBV7-9	many	-	TRBJ1-4	TGTGCCAGCAGCCGACTGGGGGGAACTAATGAAAAACTGTTTTTT	CASSRLGGTNEKLFF
TRBV7-2	many	TRBD1	TRBJ1-5	TGTGCCAGCAGCTGGGGACAGTCTTATAGCAATCAGCCCCAGCATTTT	CASSWGQSYSNQPQHF
TRBV28	many	-	TRBJ1-4	TGTGCCAGCAGTTTGACAGTAGAAAAACTGTTTTTT	CASSLTVEKLFF
TRBV7-2	few	TRBD2	TRBJ2-5	TGTGCCAGCAGCTTGGGGGGACTACCCATTCGGGAGACCCAGTACTTC	CASSLGGLPIRETQYF
TRBV7-3	many	TRBD2	TRBJ2-1	TGTGCCAGCAGCTATACCGGGACTAGCGATGAGCAGTTCTTC	CASSYTGTSDEQFF
TRBV4-2	many	-	TRBJ1-4	TGTGCCAGCAGCCAAGACCAGATTAATGAAAAACTGTTTTTT	CASSQDQINEKLFF
TRBV28	-	-	TRBJ1-5	TGTGCCAGCAGTTTAAAGAGACAGTCGGGTAGTCAGCCCCAGCATTTT	CASSLKRQSGSQPQHF
TRBV7-6	-	-	TRBJ1-1	TGTGCCAGCAGCTTAGCAGCCCTCCATTCTGAAGCTTTCTTT	CASSLAALHSEAFF
TRBV28	few	TRBD2	TRBJ2-3	TGTGCCAGCAACACGGGGCTAGCGGCTACTAGCACAGATACGCAGTATTTT	CASNTGLAATSTDTQYF
TRBV15	-	-	TRBJ2-3	TGTGCCACCAGCAGAGATCGGACCCCATCTCAGTATTTT	CATSRDRTPSQYF
TRBV2	-	-	TRBJ2-7	TGTGCCAGCAGTGAAGCAGGGGGCGAGCAGTACTTC	CASSEAGGEQYF
TRBV28	few	-	TRBJ2-3	TGTGCCAGCAGTTCCGACCCGGGCTCCAGGGCAGATACGCAGTATTTT	CASSSDPGSRADTQYF
TRBV2	-	-	TRBJ1-5	TGTGCCAGCAGTGGCCCTAGGGCACCGAATCAGCCCCAGCATTTT	CASSGPRAPNQPQHF
TRBV6-2/TRBV6-3	many	-	TRBJ2-1	TGTGCCAGCAGTTACAGCTACAATGAGCAGTTCTTC	CASSYSYNEQFF
TRBV12-5	few	TRBD2	TRBJ2-1	TGTGCTAGTGGTTCCGGGACTAGCGACTACAATGAGCAGTTCTTC	CASGSGTSDYNEQFF
TRBV7-9	many	TRBD1	TRBJ1-6	TGTGCCAGCAGCCAACTAAGGACAGGACTCTTAAATTCACCCCTCCACTTT	CASSQLRTGLLNSPLHF
TRBV6-1	few	TRBD1	TRBJ2-4	TGTGCCAGCAGCCTCACGGTGACAGGGGTCAAAAACATTCAGTACTTC	CASSLTVTGVKNIQYF
TRBV27	few	-	TRBJ2-7	TGTGCCAGCGGTTGGACCGGGAACTCCTACGAGCAGTACTTC	CASGWTGNSYEQYF